Listed below are T cell receptor beta chains from one sample, sequenced in a study of blood T cell repertoires in COVID-19. Assay used: immunoSEQ multiplex PCR; TCRdb lists only in-frame clones, some missing. The sample shows roughly 140,000 clones, roughly four fifths of them seen only once. What was sequenced was PBMCs or T cells enriched from blood (not recorded which). These receptors came from a man between 50 and 59 years old who had recovered from COVID-19. Each CDR3 is given with its conserved first and last residue. Fields, in order: D gene, clone size, J gene, V gene, CDR3 length, CDR3 protein, CDR3 DNA. A D gene is named only where the DNA matches it firmly. Only part of the rows carry a size: once, few, many, or a class if the clone is expanded.

>TRBD1|-|TRBJ1-5|TRBV30|15
CAWSANTGGNQPQHF
TGTGCCTGGAGTGCCAATACAGGGGGCAATCAGCCCCAGCATTTT
>TRBD1|few|TRBJ1-1|TRBV18|12
CASSPQTGGAFF
TGTGCCAGCTCACCCCAGACAGGGGGAGCTTTCTTT
>-|-|TRBJ2-3|TRBV12-3/TRBV12-4|12
CASSSLANTQYF
TGTGCCAGCAGTTCCTTAGCGAACACGCAGTATTTT
>TRBD1|-|TRBJ2-7|TRBV11-3|16
CASSIVFGQGIGEQYF
TGTGCCAGCAGCATCGTCTTCGGACAGGGGATAGGTGAGCAGTACTTC
>-|-|TRBJ1-4|TRBV4-1|13
CASSQDLEEKLFF
TGCGCCAGCAGCCAAGATCTGGAGGAAAAACTGTTTTTT
>-|-|TRBJ1-2|TRBV7-8|13
CASSRLQGSGYTF
TGTGCCAGCAGCCGACTCCAGGGGAGTGGCTACACCTTC
>-|once|TRBJ2-5|TRBV5-6|11
CASSSRETQYF
TGTGCCAGCAGCTCCAGAGAGACCCAGTACTTC
>TRBD2|once|TRBJ2-7|TRBV27|14
CASSVSGGGYEQYF
TGTGCCAGCAGTGTAAGTGGCGGGGGCTACGAGCAGTACTTC
>-|-|TRBJ2-5|TRBV4-2|11
CASSSQETQYF
TGTGCCAGCAGCTCTCAAGAGACCCAGTACTTC
>-|few|TRBJ2-7|TRBV14|15
CASSQDRVLEEEQYF
TGTGCCAGCAGCCAAGATCGGGTCCTGGAAGAGGAGCAGTACTTC
>TRBD1|few|TRBJ2-7|TRBV2|15
CASRADRGGSYEQYF
TGTGCCAGCAGGGCGGACAGGGGGGGATCCTACGAGCAGTACTTC
>TRBD1|-|TRBJ1-1|TRBV19|15
CASRKTGGYNTEAFF
TGTGCCAGTCGTAAAACAGGGGGCTATAACACTGAAGCTTTCTTT
>TRBD1|-|TRBJ1-2|TRBV7-2|15
CASSLGGGLSYGYTF
TGTGCCAGCAGCTTAGGAGGGGGCCTGAGCTATGGCTACACCTTC
>-|-|TRBJ1-5|TRBV4-1|17
CASSQVYQGGSNQPQHF
TGCGCCAGCAGCCAAGTGTATCAGGGTGGCAGCAATCAGCCCCAGCATTTT
>TRBD1|-|TRBJ2-7|TRBV5-6|14
CASSLTQGVGEQYF
TGTGCCAGCAGCTTGACCCAGGGGGTCGGCGAGCAGTACTTC
>TRBD1|-|TRBJ1-2|TRBV18|13
CASSPGQGAGYTF
TGTGCCAGCTCACCGGGACAGGGTGCGGGCTACACCTTC
>-|-|TRBJ1-5|TRBV7-2|15
CASSSVGTPNQPQHF
TGTGCCAGCAGCTCCGTCGGGACACCCAATCAGCCCCAGCATTTT
>TRBD1|-|TRBJ1-4|TRBV18|14
CASSPTGVKEKLFF
TGTGCCAGCTCACCCACAGGGGTTAAAGAAAAACTGTTTTTT
>TRBD1|-|TRBJ2-1|TRBV11-3|15
CASSDRDRGRSEQFF
TGTGCCAGCAGCGACCGGGACAGGGGACGGAGTGAGCAGTTCTTC
>TRBD1|-|TRBJ1-2|TRBV6-1|13
CASSEDRGAGYTF
TGTGCCAGCAGTGAAGACAGGGGTGCTGGCTACACCTTC
>TRBD2|-|TRBJ2-7|TRBV3-1/TRBV3-2|14
CASSQQTSPYEQYF
TGTGCCAGCAGCCAACAGACTAGCCCCTACGAGCAGTACTTC
>-|few|TRBJ2-5|TRBV7-6|15
CASSLAVGRQETQYF
TGTGCCAGCAGCTTAGCAGTGGGCCGCCAAGAGACCCAGTACTTC
>TRBD1|-|TRBJ1-4|TRBV9|14
CASSGTGGGEKLFF
TGTGCCAGCAGCGGAACAGGGGGCGGTGAAAAACTGTTTTTT
>-|-|TRBJ1-5|TRBV6-5|14
CATMETASNQPQHF
TGTGCCACCATGGAGACAGCGAGCAATCAGCCCCAGCATTTT
>-|-|TRBJ1-2|TRBV29-1|11
CSVYGNYGYTF
TGCAGCGTTTACGGTAACTATGGCTACACCTTC
>-|-|TRBJ1-1|TRBV27|15
CASSSVSAGKAEAFF
TGTGCCAGCAGTTCTGTTTCGGCAGGGAAAGCTGAAGCTTTCTTT
>-|-|TRBJ1-6|TRBV19|15
CASSDRPGGNSPLHF
TGTGCCAGTAGTGACAGGCCCGGTGGGAATTCACCCCTCCACTTT
>TRBD1|once|TRBJ1-6|TRBV2|14
CASSENRGSSPLHF
TGTGCCAGCAGTGAGAACAGGGGCAGTTCACCCCTCCACTTT
>-|-|TRBJ2-2|TRBV13|13
CASSLTGSGELFF
TGTGCCAGCAGTCTTACAGGGTCCGGGGAGCTGTTTTTT